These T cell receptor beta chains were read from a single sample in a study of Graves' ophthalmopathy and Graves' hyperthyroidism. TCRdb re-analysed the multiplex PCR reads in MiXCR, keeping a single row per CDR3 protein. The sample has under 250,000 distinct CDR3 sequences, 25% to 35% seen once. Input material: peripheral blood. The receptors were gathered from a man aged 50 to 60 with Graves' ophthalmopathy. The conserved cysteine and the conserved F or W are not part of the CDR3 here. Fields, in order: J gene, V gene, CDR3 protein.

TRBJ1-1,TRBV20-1,SARDLGTQTF
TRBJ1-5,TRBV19,ASSRSSSNQPQH
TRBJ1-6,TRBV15,ATSRDRGTRGNSPLH
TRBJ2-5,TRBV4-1,ASSQNHQETQY
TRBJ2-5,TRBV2,ASRPRDSQETQY
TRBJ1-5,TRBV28,ASSPQDRALQPQH
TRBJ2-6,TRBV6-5,ASSYSVSSGANVLT
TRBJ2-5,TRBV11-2,ASSPGDRTQETQY
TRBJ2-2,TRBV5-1,ASSLTSGSVTGELF
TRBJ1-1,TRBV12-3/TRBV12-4,ASSYPATSAF
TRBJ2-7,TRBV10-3,AISEGEGSEQY
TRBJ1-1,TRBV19,ASSISGESTEAF
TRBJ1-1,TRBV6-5,ASSYDSPRGAF
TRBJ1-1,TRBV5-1,ASSQLGNTEAF
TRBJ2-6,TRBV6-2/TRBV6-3,ASSYPRHDSSGANVLT
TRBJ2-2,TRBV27,ASKIGALTGELF
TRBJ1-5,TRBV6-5,ASSYGTTGQPQH
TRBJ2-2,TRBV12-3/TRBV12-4,ASSSPSGTDEGTGELF
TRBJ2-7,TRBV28,ASSLLRRGAYEQY
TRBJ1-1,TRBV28,ASSLEGATTAF
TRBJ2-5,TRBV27,ASSLGGLAKG
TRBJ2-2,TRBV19,ASSTTLANTGELF
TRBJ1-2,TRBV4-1,ASSQEGGEGGGYGYT
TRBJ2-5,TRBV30,AWSPSRMGPETQY
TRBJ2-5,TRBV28,ASSRQGSSSETQY
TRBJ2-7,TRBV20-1,SALRGLSYEQY
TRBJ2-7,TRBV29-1,SVEAGTGQGTYEQY
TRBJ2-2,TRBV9,ASSVVPSGNTGELF
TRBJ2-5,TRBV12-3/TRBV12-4,ASTRGGGETQY
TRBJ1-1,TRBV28,ASSQEQAEAF
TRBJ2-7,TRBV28,ASSTSAPSTYEQY
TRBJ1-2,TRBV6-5,ASTRQSNYGYT
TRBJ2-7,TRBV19,ASSVQGASGEQY
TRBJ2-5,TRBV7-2,ASSKPSGTDQETQY
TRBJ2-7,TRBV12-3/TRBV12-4,ASSTGTGYYEQY
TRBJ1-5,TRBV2,ASRTRTSEPQH
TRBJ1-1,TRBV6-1,ASTGGGGAF
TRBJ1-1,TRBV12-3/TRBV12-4,ASSRTGHTEAF
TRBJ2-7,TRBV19,ASSSLGPAGAVMEQY
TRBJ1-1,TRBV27,ASSLSPVGNTEAF
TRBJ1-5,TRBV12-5,ASGLGQGNQPQH
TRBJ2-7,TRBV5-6,ASKQGFNAYEQY
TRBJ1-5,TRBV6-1,ASSPDGGGQPQH
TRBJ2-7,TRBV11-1,ASSRAPYYEQY
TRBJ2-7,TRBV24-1,ATSDEDTGDEQY
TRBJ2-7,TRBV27,ASSWTGFSYEQY
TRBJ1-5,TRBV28,ASSSLGWGGGLSNQPQH
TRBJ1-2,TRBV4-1,ASSQGPGRYGYT
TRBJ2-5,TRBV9,ASSASSEETQY
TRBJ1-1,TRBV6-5,ASRVLGNTEAF
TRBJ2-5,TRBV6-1,ASGSGRAQETQY